This T cell receptor beta chain was sequenced during a study of radiotherapy plus CTLA-4 blockade in lung cancer. Study-wide results and limits: According to reports, early shifts in blood T cell clones, alongside interferon-beta, forecast response most accurately. Subsequent to radiotherapy plus ipilimumab, tumor-derived TCR clones underwent expansion in blood.

Germline loops: CDR1 GTSNPN, CDR2 SVGIG (reference sequence). CDR3 size: 14 residues. The V gene end was trimmed by 4 bases and the J gene end by 10 bases; junction bases not matched to a gene: 14. The table lists this clone with a count of one. Antigen unknown. Here immunoSEQ multiplex PCR was the method, and the copy in TCRdb shows in-frame clones only, minus some. Altogether tens of thousands of clones are present, about 83% being singletons, with the ten largest covering around 4.4%. The gene calls are TRBV30 and TRBJ1-1; 8 nucleotides align to TRBD1. This specimen consisted of peripheral blood, obtained from a patient treated with radiotherapy plus ipilimumab. The origin of this receptor is a human donor with non-small cell lung cancer whose response to radiotherapy plus ipilimumab could not be evaluated. Here the CDR3 DNA reads TGTGCCTGGACCCAGACTCAGGGGGCGTGGGTAGCTTTCTTT. Its translation is CAWTQTQGAWVAFF.